Following are 7 T cell receptor beta chains from one sample sequenced in a study of T cells after yellow fever vaccination. TCRdb re-analysed the 5' RACE reads in MiXCR, keeping a single row per CDR3 protein. The table records over 65,000 distinct CDR3 sequences, about 14% of them present only once. The material sequenced was CD8+ T cells not binding an NS4B(214-222) dextramer, sorted from PBMCs, taken around 3 weeks after the first yellow fever vaccination. These receptors all come from a man aged 18 to 35 who received the YFV17D yellow fever vaccine.

The rearrangement joins TRBV7-9 to TRBJ2-2; no clear D gene. Germline CDR1 reads SEHNR; CDR2 reads FQNEAQ (reference sequence). The CDR3 is 13 amino acids. With 2 bases removed from V and 3 bases from J, the gap between germline ends came to 4 bases. CDR3 sequence reads: CASSLTDTGELFF. CDR3 nucleotide sequence: TGTGCCAGCAGCTTAACAGACACCGGGGAGCTGTTTTTT.

This clonotype was detected a few times. This CDR3 is CSARRPGGVNIQYF. In DNA form, the CDR3 reads TGCAGTGCTAGAAGACCAGGGGGCGTAAACATTCAGTACTTC. The rearrangement joins TRBV20-1 to TRBJ2-4; the match to TRBD1 covers 8 bases. V shed 2 bases, J shed 6 bases, and the junction held 6 bases outside the gene matches. Germline assignment: CDR1 DFQATT and CDR2 SNEGSKA (reference sequence). The CDR3 covers 14 residues.

In its sample, this clonotype was seen a few times. The rearrangement uses TRBV5-1 and TRBJ1-4, with TRBD1 identical over 7 bases. This CDR3 has 17 residues. Germline V gives CDR1 SGHRS, CDR2 YFSETQ. V lost 5 bases, J lost 0 bases, and 10 bases stayed unmatched. The CDR3 reads CASSFRQGRATNEKLFF. The CDR3 DNA sequence: TGCGCCAGCAGTTTCCGACAGGGTAGGGCAACTAATGAAAAACTGTTTTTT.

The DNA of the CDR3 is TGTGCCAGCAGTCCCCGGACTAGCGGGAGCCTGAGCACAGATACGCAGTATTTT. Protein product: CASSPRTSGSLSTDTQYF. V gene TRBV27 combines with J gene TRBJ2-3; the match to TRBD2 covers 13 bases. The CDR3 has 18 amino acids. V dropped 5 bases and J dropped 0; count of bases not matched to a gene: 8. Germline CDR1 MNHEY, CDR2 SMNVEV (reference sequence).

V is TRBV10-2 and J is TRBJ2-3; 13 bases match TRBD2. V trimming: 8 bases; J trimming: 0 bases; junction bases outside the gene matches: 5. The CDR3 is 16 amino acids. CDR1 and CDR2 (germline): WSHSY, SAAADI. The DNA of the CDR3 is TGCGCCAGCCCCTCGGGACTAGCGGGGAGCACAGATACGCAGTATTTT. Translating gives CASPSGLAGSTDTQYF.

This clonotype was recorded a few times. The chain joins TRBV13 to TRBJ1-3; TRBD1 agrees at 7 bases. V was pared by 4 bases and J by 4 bases, with 4 bases of the junction left unmatched. Germline V CDR1 and CDR2: PRHDT, FYEKMQ (reference sequence). The CDR3 sequence is 14 residues long. The CDR3 spells CASSSTGKGNTIYF. The CDR3 bases are TGTGCCAGCAGCTCGACAGGGAAGGGAAACACCATATATTTT.

The chain combines TRBV5-4 with TRBJ2-2, with TRBD2 identical over 7 bases. The CDR3 length is 14 residues. The V gene end was trimmed by 4 bases and the J gene end by 7 bases; junction bases not matched to a gene: 7. Looked up from germline, CDR1 is SGHNT and CDR2 is YYREEE (reference sequence). The DNA of the CDR3 is TGTGCCAGCAGCGAAGCGGGGTCGGGCGGGGAGCTGTTTTTT. Amino acids: CASSEAGSGGELFF.